Here is one T cell receptor beta chain with its context. The antigen remains unidentified. Through a sample-barcoded 5' primer and a J-beta primer mix, a second PCR was run for roughly 6 to 12 cycles. TCRdb recomputed calls from the 5' RACE reads with MiXCR, one row per CDR3 protein. The table lists around 780,000 distinct CDR3 sequences, around 25% of them singletons, with about 2.9% in the top ten. The data stem from a study of blood T cells in healthy people across ages. Each sample yielded at least 7 million isolated PBMCs. The V and J ends lost 6 bases and 1 base respectively, with 10 bases between them. This CDR3 region has 13 residues. The germline V gene has CDR1 SGHRS and CDR2 YFSETQ. Overall study results and limits: The study found more naive CD4+ cells and higher diversity in long-lived than aged donors.

The same sample was also used in a study of T cells of mothers and their children.

The sequence derives from a boy aged 5-17 years in good health. Specimen: blood. The gene calls are TRBV5-1 and TRBJ1-1, with D maybe TRBD1 (5 bases). The CDR3 spells CASNPQGNTEAFF. Written as DNA, the CDR3 is TGCGCCAGCAACCCCCAGGGGAACACTGAAGCTTTCTTT.